This T cell receptor (beta chain) was sequenced during a study of early T cells in non-severe SARS-CoV-2 infection. Turning to the study itself: Unpaired chains resulted from sequencing bulk RNA of unsorted whole blood.

A few counts support this clonotype. The germline gives CDR1 MNHEY, CDR2 SVGEGT. V shed 5 bases, J shed 3 bases, and the junction held 10 bases outside the gene matches. CDR3 length equals 15 residues. Researchers attached unique molecular identifiers to individual cDNA molecules. A single record per CDR3 protein comes from TCRdb applying MiXCR to the 5' RACE reads. The sample yields about 71,000 distinct CDR3 sequences, around 12% seen once. This clonotype was sampled from an adult who was a healthcare worker with PCR-confirmed SARS-CoV-2 infection or an uninfected control (not recorded which). The V call is TRBV6-2 or TRBV6-3, the J call TRBJ2-7, with TRBD1 identical over 7 bases. Sequenced here: whole blood, sampled at baseline. DNA of the CDR3: TGTGCCAGCAGTCAAGACAGGGCCCCTTACTACGAGCAGTACTTC. This codes for CASSQDRAPYYEQYF.